This is a list of T cell receptor beta chains from one sample in a study of CD8 T cells in Susac syndrome. TCRdb itself ran the immunoSEQ multiplex PCR reads through MiXCR, one entry per CDR3 protein. The table lists 55,000 to 75,000 distinct CDR3 sequences, 93% of them singletons, with about 0.14% in the top ten. Sequenced input: CD4+ T cells from PBMCs. These receptors all come from a human donor with Susac syndrome. The CDR3 runs from the conserved cysteine through the conserved F or W. A D gene is named only where the DNA matches it firmly. Rows give clone size only sometimes, using once, few, many, or a class for an expanded clone.

CDR3 protein	CDR3 DNA	clone size	V gene	J gene	D gene
CSVGQLNTEAFF	TGCAGCGTTGGACAGTTGAACACTGAAGCTTTCTTT	.	TRBV29-1	TRBJ1-1	.
CASSYGQYNEQYF	TGTGCCAGCAGTTACGGACAGTACAATGAGCAGTACTTC	.	TRBV6-5	TRBJ2-7	.
CATSGANNQPQHF	TGTGCCACCAGTGGCGCCAACAATCAGCCCCAGCATTTT	.	TRBV24-1	TRBJ1-5	.
CSAIGQGREKLFF	TGCAGTGCTATAGGACAGGGGCGTGAAAAACTGTTTTTT	.	TRBV20-1	TRBJ1-4	TRBD1
CASTMDIGTVQFF	TGTGCCAGTACCATGGACATAGGGACTGTACAGTTCTTC	.	TRBV19	TRBJ2-1	.
CASSFGQPWGYEQYF	TGTGCCAGCAGTTTCGGGCAGCCTTGGGGCTACGAGCAGTACTTC	once	TRBV28	TRBJ2-7	.
CASSRGTGGVGDTQYF	TGTGCCAGCAGTAGGGGGACAGGGGGCGTAGGAGATACGCAGTATTTT	.	TRBV6-6	TRBJ2-3	TRBD1
CASSSSTKQYF	TGTGCCAGCAGTTCTAGTACTAAGCAGTACTTC	.	TRBV7-2	TRBJ2-7	.
CASSFPGQHSYEQYF	TGTGCCAGCAGTTTCCCGGGACAGCACTCCTACGAGCAGTACTTC	.	TRBV28	TRBJ2-7	TRBD1
CSASPTTYNSPLHF	TGCAGTGCTAGCCCAACTACCTATAATTCACCCCTCCACTTT	.	TRBV20-1	TRBJ1-6	.
CASMPPGGLAGDNEQFF	TGTGCCAGCATGCCCCCGGGGGGACTAGCGGGGGACAATGAGCAGTTCTTC	.	TRBV28	TRBJ2-1	TRBD2
CASSDWTGVINEKLFF	TGTGCCAGCAGTGACTGGACAGGGGTCATTAATGAAAAACTGTTTTTT	.	TRBV28	TRBJ1-4	TRBD1
CASSLALLAGEHQETQYF	TGCGCCAGCAGCTTGGCCCTCTTAGCGGGGGAGCACCAAGAGACCCAGTACTTC	.	TRBV5-1	TRBJ2-5	TRBD2
CASSFQGNTEAFF	TGTGCCAGCAGCTTCCAGGGTAACACTGAAGCTTTCTTT	once	TRBV7-6	TRBJ1-1	.
CASSSTQNTEAFF	TGTGCCAGCTCATCGACACAGAACACTGAAGCTTTCTTT	.	TRBV18	TRBJ1-1	.
CASTVDGNNYGYTF	TGTGCCAGCACCGTGGACGGAAATAACTATGGCTACACCTTC	.	TRBV2	TRBJ1-2	.
CASSFLSTLYTEAFF	TGCGCCAGCAGCTTCCTGTCGACGCTGTACACTGAAGCTTTCTTT	.	TRBV5-1	TRBJ1-1	.
CASRPPTGFGGANVLTF	TGTGCCAGCAGGCCGCCCACAGGTTTTGGTGGGGCCAACGTCCTGACTTTC	.	TRBV12-3/TRBV12-4	TRBJ2-6	.
CASSQDTAGTASYEQYF	TGTGCCAGCAGCCAAGATACGGCTGGGACAGCCTCCTACGAGCAGTACTTC	.	TRBV4-2	TRBJ2-7	TRBD1
CASSPGDGYTF	TGTGCCAGCTCACCAGGGGATGGCTACACCTTC	few	TRBV18	TRBJ1-2	.
CASSLGSRNTGELFF	TGTGCCAGCAGCTTAGGGTCCAGGAACACCGGGGAGCTGTTTTTT	.	TRBV7-2	TRBJ2-2	.
CASSPQLGAGAHHYNEQFF	TGTGCCAGCAGTCCCCAATTAGGAGCGGGGGCCCACCACTACAATGAGCAGTTCTTC	.	TRBV6-2/TRBV6-3	TRBJ2-1	TRBD2
CASSDPGGYEQYF	TGTGCCAGCAGTGACCCGGGGGGGTACGAGCAGTACTTC	once	TRBV25-1	TRBJ2-7	TRBD2
CATSRGNGNEQFF	TGTGCCACCAGCAGAGGTAACGGCAATGAGCAGTTCTTC	.	TRBV15	TRBJ2-1	.
CASSDNHSQGYTF	TGTGCCAGCAGTGATAACCACTCGCAGGGCTACACCTTC	.	TRBV6-1	TRBJ1-2	.
CASRTGDRNTGELFF	TGCGCCAGCAGGACAGGGGATAGAAACACCGGGGAGCTGTTTTTT	.	TRBV23-1	TRBJ2-2	TRBD1